These 15 T cell receptor beta chains came from one sample sequenced in a study of cytomegalovirus exposure and HLA in healthy donors. The PCR was carried out with 60 Vbeta primers and 13 Jbeta primers. Clones were sequenced by immunoSEQ multiplex PCR, and TCRdb holds only the in-frame ones, with some missing. This table holds about 37,000 clones, approximately 63% found once. Sequencing was done on a sample of PBMCs. The receptors were sampled from a man aged 35 to 55 in good health and CMV-seronegative.

The chain is built from TRBV6-1 and TRBJ2-1; TRBD2 agrees at 7 bases. Looked up from germline, CDR1 is MNHNS and CDR2 is SASEGT. The CDR3 has 14 residues. V was pared by 5 bases and J by 4 bases, with 5 bases of the junction left unmatched. Here the CDR3 DNA reads TGTGCCAGCAGTCTGACTAGCACATACAATGAGCAGTTCTTC. This codes for CASSLTSTYNEQFF.

The chain joins TRBV7-8 to TRBJ2-5, with TRBD2 identical over 13 bases. The CDR3 is 17 amino acids. Trimming at V came to 5 bases and at J to 2 bases, leaving 8 bases not matched to a gene. Germline CDR1 SGHVS, CDR2 FQNEAQ. CDR3: CASSLLGLAGDQETQYF. The CDR3 DNA follows: TGTGCCAGCAGCCTCCTCGGACTAGCGGGGGATCAAGAGACCCAGTACTTC.

As DNA, the CDR3 is TGTGCCAGCAGCCCGGGACAGGCGCCCAATCAGCCCCAGCATTTT. Its translation is CASSPGQAPNQPQHF. This chain joins TRBV7-6 and TRBJ1-5; 8 bases agree with TRBD1. Germline V gives CDR1 SGHVS, CDR2 FNYEAQ. Germline trimming cut 5 bases from V and 3 bases from J; bases unmatched to any gene: 6. The CDR3 is 15 residues long.

V gene TRBV10-3 combines with J gene TRBJ2-7; the match to TRBD1 covers 8 bases. Germline lookup yields CDR1 ENHRY and CDR2 SYGVKD. The CDR3 is 15 residues long. The J segment lost 5 bases and the V segment lost 5 bases, leaving 11 bases of the junction unmatched. DNA for the CDR3: TGTGCCATCAGTCCCCGCCGGGACAGGACCCACGAGCAGTACTTC. It is translated as CAISPRRDRTHEQYF.

The genes are TRBV30 and TRBJ1-1; no clear D gene. Germline CDR1 GTSNPN, CDR2 SVGIG (reference sequence). Deletions cut 0 bases from V and 0 bases from J, with 14 bases between. This CDR3 is 16 amino acids long. Written as DNA, the CDR3 is TGTGCCTGGAGTGTACCGTGGCACATGATGAACACTGAAGCTTTCTTT. Amino acid sequence: CAWSVPWHMMNTEAFF.

This clone was counted a single time. The chain couples TRBV7-8 to TRBJ1-1, with D unresolved. This CDR3 is 14 amino acids long. Germline V gene data show CDR1 as SGHVS and CDR2 as FQNEAQ. The germline V and J ends were trimmed by 1 base and 1 base, with 7 bases remaining between them. DNA for the CDR3: TGTGCCAGCAGCTTAGTACAGAAGAACACTGAAGCTTTCTTT. It codes for CASSLVQKNTEAFF.

The chain has TRBV28 and TRBJ1-5, with D unresolved. CDR3 length: 12 residues. Between the trimmed V and J ends, which lost 5 bases and 7 bases, there was a span of 9 bases. Germline CDR1 and CDR2: MDHEN and SYDVKM. This CDR3 is CASSPTYQPQHF. The CDR3 coding sequence is TGTGCCAGCAGTCCCACATACCAGCCCCAGCATTTT.

The chain employs TRBV6-1 and TRBJ2-5; 9 nucleotides match TRBD2. Near its end, the DNA agrees better with TRBJ2-7, so the J call may be wrong. Germline V gives CDR1 MNHNS, CDR2 SASEGT. The CDR3 contains 15 residues. CDR3 amino acids: CASSPPSSGVYEQYF. Written as DNA, the CDR3 is TGTGCCAGCAGTCCCCCTTCTAGCGGGGTCTACGAGCAGTACTTC.

The chain uses TRBV19 and TRBJ2-3; possibly TRBD1 for D (6 bases). Germline CDR1 and CDR2: LNHDA and SQIVND (reference sequence). This CDR3 comprises 14 residues. V was cut by 7 bases and J by 1 base, with 12 bases left in between. The CDR3 loop is CASNRDTRTDTQYF. The DNA for the CDR3 is TGTGCCAGTAATCGGGACACCCGCACAGATACGCAGTATTTT.

The V call is TRBV27, the J call TRBJ2-3; TRBD2 agrees at 7 bases. The CDR3 contains 15 residues. Germline CDR1 is MNHEY and CDR2 is SMNVEV (reference sequence). V lost 7 bases and J lost 3; bases outside the gene matches: 10. CDR3 DNA sequence: TGTGCCAGCACTTCCGGGACTACCAATACAGATACGCAGTATTTT. As protein: CASTSGTTNTDTQYF.

The CDR3 coding sequence is TGTGCCAGCAGGTACAAACCCTATGGCTACACCTTC. Translated, it gives CASRYKPYGYTF. The rearrangement uses TRBV2 and TRBJ1-2; D gene unclear. CDR1 SNHLY and CDR2 FYNNEI come from the germline V gene. V lost 6 bases and J lost 4, with 9 bases in between. The CDR3 consists of 12 residues.

J is TRBJ1-4 and V is TRBV7-8; 7 nucleotides match TRBD1. CDR1 SGHVS and CDR2 FQNEAQ come from the germline V gene. The CDR3 sequence is 15 residues long. V shed 5 bases, J shed 0 bases, and the junction held 3 bases outside the gene matches. CDR3: CASSAQGATNEKLFF. Written as DNA, the CDR3 is TGTGCCAGCAGCGCCCAGGGGGCAACTAATGAAAAACTGTTTTTT.

CDR3 in DNA: TGTGCCAGCAGTTACTCGGTAGTCAGGGACACTGAAGCTTTCTTT. This sequence encodes CASSYSVVRDTEAFF. The rearrangement uses TRBV6-5 and TRBJ1-1, with a tentative D call TRBD1 (5 bases). The CDR3 has 15 amino acids. Trimming shortened V by 0 bases and J by 3 bases, and 11 bases separated the two germline ends. CDR1 MNHEY and CDR2 SVGAGI come from the germline V gene.

By sample share, this clone is large. Other DNA sequences in this specimen translate into the identical CDR3. The chain combines TRBV10-3 with TRBJ1-5; weak D call: TRBD1 (5 bases). There are 14 residues in the CDR3. The V end lost 8 bases, the J end lost 0 bases, and 11 bases lay between the germline ends. Germline CDR1 ENHRY, CDR2 SYGVKD. The CDR3 loop is CAIGTGDSNQPQHF. CDR3 DNA sequence: TGTGCCATCGGAACAGGAGATAGCAATCAGCCCCAGCATTTT.

The chain couples TRBV6-1 to TRBJ1-1, with TRBD1 matching 8 bases. Trimming removed 6 bases from V and 6 bases from J; junction bases left unmatched: 6. The CDR3 is made up of 13 amino acids. The V gene's germline CDR1 is MNHNS and CDR2 SASEGT. The chain's CDR3 is CASSRDRNAEAFF. CDR3 DNA: TGTGCCAGCAGCCGGGACAGGAATGCTGAAGCTTTCTTT.